In its sample, the clone carrying this T cell receptor (beta chain) was seen once. Its specificity is unknown. Being one base from a much bigger clone, this may be a read error. V was pared by 9 bases and J by 1 base, with 10 bases of the junction left unmatched. This CDR3 contains 15 residues. The germline V gene encodes CDR1 WSHSY and CDR2 SAAADI. This sample was included in a study of neurological immune-mediated disorders. Study outcomes and limitations: The expanded clones of different subjects shared no CDR3 amino acid sequences (suggesting private repertoires in all groups).

TCRdb redid the calling of the 5' RACE reads with MiXCR, one entry per CDR3 protein. The sample has tens of thousands of distinct CDR3 sequences; approximately 10% are singletons. Sequencing used CD4+ T cells from blood. The chain couples TRBV10-2 to TRBJ2-3; 7 positions match TRBD2. The TCR was taken from a woman between 25 and 40 years old with HTLV-1-associated myelopathy (HAM/TSP). CDR3 DNA: TGCGCCAGACAAGAGCGGGGAGGAGGCACAGATACGCAGTATTTT. Translated: CARQERGGGTDTQYF.